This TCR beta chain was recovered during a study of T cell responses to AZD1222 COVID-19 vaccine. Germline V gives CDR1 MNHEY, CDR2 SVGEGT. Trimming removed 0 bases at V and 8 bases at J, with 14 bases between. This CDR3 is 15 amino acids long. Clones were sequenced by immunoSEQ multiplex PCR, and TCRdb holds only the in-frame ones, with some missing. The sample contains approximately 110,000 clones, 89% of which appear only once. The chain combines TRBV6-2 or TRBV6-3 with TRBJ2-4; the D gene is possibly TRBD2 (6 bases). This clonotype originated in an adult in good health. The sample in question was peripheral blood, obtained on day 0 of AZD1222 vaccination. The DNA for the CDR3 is TGTGCCAGCAGTTACTCGATTGGGGGAGGAGACATTCAGTACTTC. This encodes CASSYSIGGGDIQYF.